The rows below give T cell receptor beta chains drawn from one sample of a study of beta chain features in type 1 diabetes. Clones were read by immunoSEQ multiplex PCR, and TCRdb kept only the in-frame ones, dropping some. The sample includes tens of thousands of clones, around a third of them seen just once. Sample: stem cell memory CD4+ T cells from blood. These receptor sequences come from a woman under 30 in good health. Both conserved end residues are part of each CDR3. Each record gives: J gene, D gene, clone size, V gene, CDR3 DNA, CDR3 protein. The D gene is left open where the match is weak. The size entry is marked missing in some rows and otherwise reads once, few, many or a size class.

TRBJ1-1,.,few,TRBV5-1,TGCGCCAGCAGCTCAGGGGTCACTGAAGCTTTCTTT,CASSSGVTEAFF
TRBJ2-5,.,few,TRBV7-2,TGTGCCAGCAGCTTTCAGGCAGGGGAAGAGACCCAGTACTTC,CASSFQAGEETQYF
TRBJ1-5,TRBD1,.,TRBV9,TGTGCCAGCAGCCCAGACAGGGGACGTCAGCCCCAGCATTTT,CASSPDRGRQPQHF
TRBJ1-2,.,few,TRBV5-6,TGTGCCAGCAGCTTACAGGGCGACTATGGCTACACCTTC,CASSLQGDYGYTF
TRBJ2-7,TRBD2,once,TRBV13,TGTGCCAGCAGTTTCTCGGGAGGGGGCGAGCAGTACTTC,CASSFSGGGEQYF
TRBJ1-4,.,.,TRBV7-2,TGTGCCAGCAGCCCCTACGGGGATGAAAAACTGTTTTTT,CASSPYGDEKLFF
TRBJ2-7,TRBD1,.,TRBV27,TGTGCCAGCAGTTGGACAGGGCCCTCCTACGAGCAGTACTTC,CASSWTGPSYEQYF
TRBJ1-1,.,.,TRBV19,TGTGCCAGTAGTATAGTTATGACAGTGAACACTGAAGCTTTCTTT,CASSIVMTVNTEAFF
TRBJ2-1,.,.,TRBV19,TGTGCCAGTAGTATAGAAGGGACAAGATCCTACAATGAGCAGTTCTTC,CASSIEGTRSYNEQFF
TRBJ2-4,TRBD2,few,TRBV4-1,TGCGCCAGCAGCCTTAGCGGGGGACCTTCGGGAAACATTCAGTACTTC,CASSLSGGPSGNIQYF
TRBJ2-1,TRBD2,.,TRBV9,TGTGCCAGCAGCGTAAGATTAGCGGGTCCCCCCTTCTACAATGAGCAGTTCTTC,CASSVRLAGPPFYNEQFF
TRBJ2-7,TRBD1,.,TRBV5-1,TGCGCCAGCAGCTTGGACTCCCAGGGGGCGTCCTACGAGCAGTACTTC,CASSLDSQGASYEQYF
TRBJ2-2,TRBD2,few,TRBV30,TGTGCCTGGAGTGTACGCGGGACTAGCGTCCTGAGAACCGGGGAGCTGTTTTTT,CAWSVRGTSVLRTGELFF
TRBJ2-1,.,.,TRBV29-1,TGCAGCGTCCCAAGTGGGGCTAGCGAATACAATGAGCAGTTCTTC,CSVPSGASEYNEQFF
TRBJ2-5,TRBD1,few,TRBV29-1,TGCAGCGTATCGACAGGGGGAAAAGAGACCCAGTACTTC,CSVSTGGKETQYF
TRBJ2-7,TRBD2,.,TRBV5-1,TGCGCCAGCAGCTCGGGAGGGCAGTCACCCGAGCAGTACTTC,CASSSGGQSPEQYF
TRBJ1-2,TRBD1,.,TRBV11-3,TGTGCCAGCAGCTTAAGCATTCCGGACAGGATGTATGGCTACACCTTC,CASSLSIPDRMYGYTF
TRBJ2-2,.,few,TRBV6-5,TGTGCCAGCACATACTCCCGGGACACCGGGGAGCTGTTTTTT,CASTYSRDTGELFF
TRBJ1-1,.,few,TRBV14,TGTGCCAGCAGCCAAGTCCTTAGTGTAACTGAAGCTTTCTTT,CASSQVLSVTEAFF
TRBJ2-5,TRBD1,once,TRBV7-2,TGTGCCAGCAGCTTAACCAGACAGGGTCGGGAGACCCAGTACTTC,CASSLTRQGRETQYF
TRBJ2-2,.,.,TRBV18,TGTGCCAGCTCACCAGCAACAGGGACCGGGGAGCTGTTTTTT,CASSPATGTGELFF
TRBJ2-5,TRBD1,.,TRBV15,TGTGCCACCAGCAGAGGGGGGACAGGGTACCAAGAGACCCAGTACTTC,CATSRGGTGYQETQYF
TRBJ2-7,TRBD1,.,TRBV27,TGTGCCAGCAGAAGGGACAGGGGACGGGCCTACGAGCAGTACTTC,CASRRDRGRAYEQYF
TRBJ2-2,.,few,TRBV18,TGTGCCAGCTCACCACTTGGAGGCGACACCGGGGAGCTGTTTTTT,CASSPLGGDTGELFF
TRBJ2-5,.,.,TRBV19,TGTGCCAGTAGTATAGGGGGACTGTTACAAGAGACCCAGTACTTC,CASSIGGLLQETQYF
TRBJ2-7,TRBD2,.,TRBV30,TGTGCCTGGAGTCCTAGCGGGCCGTACTCCTACGAGCAGTACTTC,CAWSPSGPYSYEQYF
TRBJ2-2,.,.,TRBV9,TGTGCCAGCAGCGTCGCAGGGGTGAACACCGGGGAGCTGTTTTTT,CASSVAGVNTGELFF
TRBJ2-1,.,.,TRBV5-4,.,CASSFAPGSGKFF
TRBJ1-6,.,.,TRBV25-1,TGTGCCAGCGGCCGCGGTCGTGGCGTTTATAATTCACCCCTCCACTTT,CASGRGRGVYNSPLHF
TRBJ2-7,.,.,TRBV2,TGTGCCAGCAGTCGGTCGGTGTTCTCCTACGAGCAGTACTTC,CASSRSVFSYEQYF
TRBJ2-1,TRBD2,.,TRBV19,TGTGCCAGTAGTACCGGGACTAGCGGGAGAAATGAGCAGTTCTTC,CASSTGTSGRNEQFF
TRBJ1-1,.,few,TRBV19,TGTGCCAGTAGTGGGTTAGCTCGTTCTGAAGCTTTCTTT,CASSGLARSEAFF
TRBJ1-2,TRBD1,.,TRBV5-4,TGTGCCAGCAGTTTGGACAGGGGAGGCGGCTACACCTTC,CASSLDRGGGYTF
TRBJ2-2,.,.,TRBV9,TGTGCCAGCAGCCGCGAGAACACCGGGGAGCTGTTTTTT,CASSRENTGELFF
TRBJ2-1,.,.,TRBV5-4,TGTGCCAGCAGGCCGACGGGGGTGTACAGCGATGAGCAGTTCTTC,CASRPTGVYSDEQFF
TRBJ1-1,TRBD1,few,TRBV5-1,TGCGCCAGCAGCTCAACAGGACAGGGAAGGACTGAAGCTTTCTTT,CASSSTGQGRTEAFF
TRBJ2-5,.,few,TRBV5-4,TGTGCCAGCAGCTTGGATAGTTATACCCAGTACTTC,CASSLDSYTQYF
TRBJ1-1,.,few,TRBV6-5,TGTGCCAGCACCCAGGCGGGGACTGAAGCTTTCTTT,CASTQAGTEAFF
TRBJ2-7,.,few,TRBV10-3,TGTGCCATCAGTGAGTCTCTAGCGTCCACCTACGAGCAGTACTTC,CAISESLASTYEQYF
TRBJ2-5,TRBD2,.,TRBV5-1,TGCGCCAGCAGCTTGGGACTAGCGGGACAAGAGACCCAGTACTTC,CASSLGLAGQETQYF
TRBJ1-2,.,few,TRBV18,TGTGCCAGCTCACCACTAGATGGCGGGGACTATGGCTACACCTTC,CASSPLDGGDYGYTF